These 11 T cell receptor beta chains share one sample of origin, sequenced in a study of blood T cell repertoires in COVID-19. Sequencing used immunoSEQ multiplex PCR; TCRdb keeps in-frame clones, though not all of them. The sample includes approximately 100,000 clones, less than 90% seen only once; the top ten take 15% to 20%. The source material was peripheral blood. The receptor source for this set is a woman aged 55 to 70 with acute or convalescent COVID-19.

This clone has only one observation. The rearrangement links TRBV7-2 to TRBJ2-1; possibly TRBD1 for D (6 bases). Germline loops: CDR1 SGHTA, CDR2 FQGNSA. CDR3 length equals 15 residues. The V end was cut by 6 bases, the J end by 1 base, with 13 bases between. This CDR3 reads CASRRTGTSYNEQFF. CDR3 in DNA: TGTGCCAGCAGGCGTACAGGGACATCCTACAATGAGCAGTTCTTC.

The chain couples TRBV24-1 to TRBJ1-4, with D possibly being TRBD1 (5 bases). The CDR3 runs to 14 residues. V was pared by 3 bases and J by 6 bases, with 10 bases between. Germline V gene lookup returns CDR1 KGHDR and CDR2 SFDVKD. CDR3 amino acids: CATSDPDSDEKLFF. In DNA form, the CDR3 reads TGTGCCACCAGTGATCCCGACAGTGATGAAAAACTGTTTTTT.

The rearrangement joins TRBV5-1 to TRBJ2-1, with a possible D match to TRBD2 (5 bases). Germline V gene lookup returns CDR1 SGHRS and CDR2 YFSETQ. The CDR3 has 15 amino acids. V lost 3 bases and J lost 3, with 13 bases in between. The CDR3 sequence is CASSSSSRDYNEQFF. The CDR3 nucleotides are TGCGCCAGCAGCTCATCTAGCAGAGACTACAATGAGCAGTTCTTC.

In its sample, this clone was seen once. This chain links TRBV28 with TRBJ1-1, with D maybe TRBD1 (6 bases). Germline V gene lookup returns CDR1 MDHEN and CDR2 SYDVKM. V lost 6 bases and J lost 7, with 15 bases in between. The CDR3 sequence is 13 residues long. The CDR3 DNA reads as TGTGCCAGCAGCCCCGGGACATTCATTGAAGCTTTCTTT. Translating gives CASSPGTFIEAFF. The full variable domain, in which reference TRBV28 and TRBJ1-1 provide the parts outside the CDR3, is DVKVTQSSRYLVKRTGEKVFLECVQDMDHENMFWYRQDPGLGLRLIYFSYDVKMKEKGDIPEGYSVSREKKERFSLILESASTNQTSMYLCASSPGTFIEAFFGQGTRLTVV.

The chain joins TRBV6-5 to TRBJ1-1, with TRBD1 matching over 9 bases. The CDR3 loop spans 11 amino acids. Per germline, CDR1 MNHEY and CDR2 SVGAGI. The DNA of the CDR3 is TGTGCGGGGGGGACAGGGTTTGAAGCTTTCTTT. It codes for CAGGTGFEAFF.

The chain recombines TRBV5-4 with TRBJ2-1, with TRBD2 matching 8 bases. V was pared by 3 bases and J by 6 bases, with 8 bases of the junction left unmatched. The CDR3 is 15 residues long. Germline CDR1 reads SGHNT; CDR2 reads YYREEE (reference sequence). CDR3 nucleotide sequence: TGTGCCAGCAGCTCGGTAGCGGGAATGGTCAATGAGCAGTTCTTC. Residues: CASSSVAGMVNEQFF.

CDR3 sequence reads: CASSQQGGGMVDTQYF. The CDR3 coding sequence is TGCGCCAGCAGCCAGCAGGGCGGGGGGATGGTAGATACGCAGTATTTT. The V and J genes are TRBV5-1 and TRBJ2-3, with TRBD2 identical over 8 bases. CDR1 and CDR2 (germline): SGHRS, YFSETQ. The CDR3 contains 16 residues. Losses at the gene ends were 4 bases for V and 5 bases for J; bases not matched to a gene: 12. Supplemented by reference TRBV5-1 and TRBJ2-3, the full variable domain reads KAGVTQTPRYLIKTRGQQVTLSCSPISGHRSVSWYQQTPGQGLQFLFEYFSETQRNKGNFPGRFSGRQFSNSRSEMNVSTLELGDSALYLCASSQQGGGMVDTQYFGPGTRLTVL.

V gene TRBV21-1 combines with J gene TRBJ1-2. TRBV21-1 is labeled a pseudogene. This CDR3 contains 14 residues. The CDR3 DNA reads TGTGCCAGCAGCAAAGCCGGGGGCGGGGGTGGCTACACCTTC. Its protein product is CASSKAGGGGGYTF.

The gene calls are TRBV4-3 and TRBJ2-1; 13 bases align to TRBD2. Germline CDR1 reads LGHNA; CDR2 reads YSLEER. This CDR3 spans 16 amino acids. The trim removed 2 bases at V and 3 bases at J, leaving 1 base unmatched. In nucleotides, the CDR3 is TGCGCCAGCAGCCAACGGACTAGCGGGAGCTACAATGAGCAGTTCTTC. Encoded protein: CASSQRTSGSYNEQFF.

This chain links TRBV5-4 with TRBJ2-7, with a possible D match to TRBD1 (8 bases). The CDR3 is made up of 16 amino acids. Trimming removed 3 bases at V and 2 bases at J, with 18 bases between. From germline, CDR1 is SGHNT and CDR2 YYREEE (reference sequence). The CDR3 DNA sequence: TGTGCCAGCAGCTCGGGGGGAACAGGGGGTCCCTACGAGCAGTACTTC. It yields the protein CASSSGGTGGPYEQYF.

The rearrangement links TRBV19 to TRBJ1-5; tentatively, D is TRBD1 (6 bases). Germline V gene sequence: CDR1 LNHDA, CDR2 SQIVND (reference sequence). Trimming shortened V by 6 bases and J by 4 bases, and 10 bases separated the two germline ends. This CDR3 contains 13 residues. The CDR3, as DNA: TGTGCCAGTAGCAGAGACAGGAATCAGCCCCAGCATTTT. As protein: CASSRDRNQPQHF.